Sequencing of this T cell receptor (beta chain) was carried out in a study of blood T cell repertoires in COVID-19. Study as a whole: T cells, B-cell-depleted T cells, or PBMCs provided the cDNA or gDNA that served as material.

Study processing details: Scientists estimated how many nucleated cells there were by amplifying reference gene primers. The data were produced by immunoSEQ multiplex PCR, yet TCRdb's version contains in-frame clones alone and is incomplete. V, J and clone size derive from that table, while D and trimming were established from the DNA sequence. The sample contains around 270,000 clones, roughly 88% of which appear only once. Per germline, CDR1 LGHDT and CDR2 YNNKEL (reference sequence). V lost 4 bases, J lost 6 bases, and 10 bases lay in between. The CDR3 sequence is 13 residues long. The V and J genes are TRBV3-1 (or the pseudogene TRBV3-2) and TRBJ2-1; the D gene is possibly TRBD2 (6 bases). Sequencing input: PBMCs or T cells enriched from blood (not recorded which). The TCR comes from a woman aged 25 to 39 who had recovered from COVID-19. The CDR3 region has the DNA TGTGCCAGCAGCCCGCGGGGCACCAATGAGCAGTTCTTC. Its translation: CASSPRGTNEQFF.